Listed below are T cell receptor beta chains from one sample, sequenced in a study of blood T cells in healthy people across ages. Each CDR3 protein is one row after TCRdb ran MiXCR on the 5' RACE reads. The top ten hold around 0.75% of the sample, which has some 1,000,000 distinct CDR3 sequences, approximately 25% seen once. In addition, the sample was reused for a study of T cells of mothers and their children.

Input material: blood. Source of these receptors: a girl aged 2-15 years in good health. Both conserved end residues are part of each CDR3. Fields, in order: clone size, V gene, J gene, D gene, CDR3 DNA, CDR3 protein. A D gene is named only where the DNA matches it firmly. Expanded clones are given a class, and other clones once, few, many or no size at all.

>-|TRBV28|TRBJ2-7|-
TGTGCCAGCAGTTTCGGACTTCTCTACGAGCAGTACTTC
CASSFGLLYEQYF
>many|TRBV29-1|TRBJ2-5|-
TGCAGCGTTTTCGTGGGGATCGAGACCCAGTACTTC
CSVFVGIETQYF
>few|TRBV29-1|TRBJ1-1|TRBD1
TGCAGCGTTGAAGATGGCTCCGGACAGGTATACACTGAAGCTTTCTTT
CSVEDGSGQVYTEAFF
>once|TRBV7-8|TRBJ2-4|TRBD2
TGTGCCAGCAGCTTGTCGCGGGGGGTTGAGGCGGCCAAAAACATTCAGTACTTC
CASSLSRGVEAAKNIQYF
>-|TRBV18|TRBJ2-3|-
TGTGCCAGCTCACCACCCCGGGACCCACGGGGAGATACGCAGTATTTT
CASSPPRDPRGDTQYF
>-|TRBV29-1|TRBJ2-7|TRBD1
TGCAGCGCTGGAGGGACAGGGGCCGCCTCCTACGAGCAGTACTTC
CSAGGTGAASYEQYF
>few|TRBV28|TRBJ1-4|-
TGTGCCAGCAGCGAATCAACTAATGAAAAACTGTTTTTT
CASSESTNEKLFF
>many|TRBV12-3/TRBV12-4|TRBJ1-1|TRBD1
TGTGCCAGCAGTTTGGGGACAGGGTATACTGAAGCTTTCTTT
CASSLGTGYTEAFF
>-|TRBV5-5|TRBJ2-7|TRBD2
TGTGCCAGCAGTAACGGGAGGGACGAGCAGTACTTC
CASSNGRDEQYF
>-|TRBV4-3|TRBJ2-5|-
TGCGCCAGCAGCCAAGATATAGGAGAAATAGAGACCCAGTACTTC
CASSQDIGEIETQYF
>few|TRBV6-6|TRBJ1-1|-
TGTGCCAGCAGTTTTTACGGGTTGAACACTGAAGCTTTCTTT
CASSFYGLNTEAFF
>-|TRBV2|TRBJ2-6|-
TGTGCCAGCAACCGAGACCAGGGGTTTCCTGGGGCCAACGTCCTGACTTTC
CASNRDQGFPGANVLTF
>-|TRBV12-3/TRBV12-4|TRBJ1-5|-
TGTGCCAGCAGTTTGAGACAGGTAGATCAGCCCCAGCATTTT
CASSLRQVDQPQHF
>few|TRBV10-3|TRBJ2-7|TRBD1
TGTGCCATCCAAAAGACAGGGGGCGAGCAGTACTTC
CAIQKTGGEQYF
>-|TRBV6-6|TRBJ1-2|-
TGTGCCAGCAGTTCCCCCTCCTACGTTGTTTGGGGCTACACCTTC
CASSSPSYVVWGYTF
>-|TRBV5-1|TRBJ2-5|TRBD2
TGCGCCAGCAGCTCCCAAGCGGGGGGCCTAGAGACCCAGTACTTC
CASSSQAGGLETQYF
>few|TRBV29-1|TRBJ1-1|-
TGCAGCGTTGACAGGACCCGGGGCACTGAAGCTTTCTTT
CSVDRTRGTEAFF
>once|TRBV4-2|TRBJ2-1|-
TGTGCCAGCAGCCAGGAGCTAAGCTCCTACAATGAGCAGTTCTTC
CASSQELSSYNEQFF
>-|TRBV7-9|TRBJ2-5|-
TGTGCCAGCAGCTTGGGATCCAATCTAGTATCCCAAGAGACCCAGTACTTC
CASSLGSNLVSQETQYF
>-|TRBV5-1|TRBJ1-1|-
TGCGCCAGCAGCTCGGGCGACAGATCCACTGAAGCTTTCTTT
CASSSGDRSTEAFF
>few|TRBV4-3|TRBJ1-1|-
TGCGCCAGCAGCCAAGATCTGCTGGGGGGAGACACTGAAGCTTTCTTT
CASSQDLLGGDTEAFF
>-|TRBV18|TRBJ1-1|-
TGTGCCAGCTCACCCACGGATGGGGGCACTGAAGCTTTCTTT
CASSPTDGGTEAFF
>few|TRBV14|TRBJ2-4|-
TGTGCCAGCAGCCAAGATCTCGGCAGAAACATTCAGTACTTC
CASSQDLGRNIQYF
>-|TRBV28|TRBJ1-5|-
TGTGCCAGCAGTTCCGACAGAATTAATCAGCCCCAGCATTTT
CASSSDRINQPQHF
>-|TRBV9|TRBJ2-1|TRBD1
TGTGCCAGCAGCGCACCGACAGGGGACACCCACTACAATGGGCAGTTCTTC
CASSAPTGDTHYNGQFF
>few|TRBV7-9|TRBJ2-5|-
TGTGCCAGCAGCTTAGTTCCCCAGCACCCAGAGACCCAGTACTTC
CASSLVPQHPETQYF
>few|TRBV7-3|TRBJ2-3|-
TGTGCCAGCAGCTTAACCGACGGACCCGGGACAGATACGCAGTATTTT
CASSLTDGPGTDTQYF
>few|TRBV29-1|TRBJ2-1|-
TGCAGCGTGGACTCTTACAATGAGCAGTTCTTC
CSVDSYNEQFF
>-|TRBV3-1|TRBJ2-5|TRBD2
TGTGCCAGCAGCCAAGATTTCGACGAGCGGGAGGAGACCCAGTACTTC
CASSQDFDEREETQYF
>few|TRBV29-1|TRBJ2-7|TRBD1
TGCAGCGTACAGACAGGGTCCTACGAGCAGTACTTC
CSVQTGSYEQYF
>few|TRBV5-1|TRBJ1-2|TRBD1
TGCGCCAGCAGCCCCCGTACAGGGGAAGGCTACACCTTC
CASSPRTGEGYTF
>-|TRBV7-2|TRBJ1-2|-
TGTGCCAGCAGCTTAAGGCGCCAGGCCATAGAAACCTTC
CASSLRRQAIETF
>many|TRBV7-9|TRBJ2-7|-
TGTGCCAGCAGCGACCGCGACGAGCAGTACTTC
CASSDRDEQYF
>-|TRBV20-1|TRBJ2-7|TRBD2
TGCAGTGCTAGTAGTATAGCGGGGGGATCCTACGAGCAGTACTTC
CSASSIAGGSYEQYF
>-|TRBV6-5|TRBJ2-2|-
TGTGCCAGCAGTTACTCGGCCGGGGAGCTGTTTTTT
CASSYSAGELFF
>-|TRBV29-1|TRBJ2-1|-
TGCAGCGTGCGAGGGATTAGCAATGAGCAGTTCTTC
CSVRGISNEQFF
>few|TRBV7-9|TRBJ2-5|-
TGTGCCAGCAGCCAGACTGGGGTGGTGGAGACCCAGTACTTC
CASSQTGVVETQYF
>-|TRBV14|TRBJ2-7|-
TGTGCCAGCAGCTTCCTTAGCATTCCCTACGAGCAGTACTTC
CASSFLSIPYEQYF
>few|TRBV29-1|TRBJ2-7|-
TGCAGCGTTGTCGACCCACTTATTCAAGGGCAGTACTTC
CSVVDPLIQGQYF
>-|TRBV10-3|TRBJ1-1|-
TGTGCCATCAGTGGGGGACCCATGAACACTGAAGCTTTCTTT
CAISGGPMNTEAFF
>few|TRBV7-8|TRBJ1-2|-
TGTGCCAGCAGCTTTGGCAGGGAGGGCTACACCTTC
CASSFGREGYTF
>-|TRBV9|TRBJ1-2|-
TGTGCCAGCACAAGTGTGGACCGATGGCGGGGCTACACCTTC
CASTSVDRWRGYTF
>many|TRBV6-2/TRBV6-3|TRBJ2-1|-
TGTGCCAGCAGTTACTCGGAGTTCCGGGACAATGAGCAGTTCTTC
CASSYSEFRDNEQFF
>-|TRBV20-1|TRBJ2-1|TRBD2
TGCAGTGCTAGAGATACTAGCGGGGGACCTTACAATGAGCAGTTCTTC
CSARDTSGGPYNEQFF
>-|TRBV2|TRBJ1-4|-
TGTGCCAGCAGTGAGGGAGCCCGGGCAACTAATGAAAAACTGTTTTTT
CASSEGARATNEKLFF